Below are 5 T cell receptor beta chains sequenced from a single sample in a study of shared clonotypes between healthy human individuals. Profiled with immunoSEQ multiplex PCR; TCRdb holds only in-frame clones, not every one. The sample has about 2 million clones; roughly 95% are singletons. Material: naive CD4+ T cells sorted from blood. Stated subset: CD45RA+ positively selected. These receptors were obtained from a man between 18 and 29 years old in good health.

This sequence joins TRBV21-1 and TRBJ1-1; TRBD1, the D gene given by the table, was not confirmed from the DNA. TRBV21-1 is a known pseudogene. This CDR3 region has 13 residues. CDR3 sequence: CASSPQGRVRAFF. The CDR3 bases are TGTGCCAGCAGCCCCCAGGGGCGGGTTAGGGCTTTCTTT.

The chain combines TRBV7-9 with TRBJ1-1, with TRBD1 as a possible D gene (5 bases). The CDR3 extends over 15 amino acids. The V gene's germline CDR1 is SEHNR and CDR2 FQNEAQ (reference sequence). V was cut by 5 bases and J by 0 bases, with 13 bases left in between. In DNA form, the CDR3 reads TGTGCCAGCAGCCCGACGGCAGGGTTGAACACTGAAGCTTTCTTT. It specifies CASSPTAGLNTEAFF. Full variable domain (missing parts from reference TRBV7-9 and TRBJ1-1): DTGVSQNPRHKITKRGQNVTFRCDPISEHNRLYWYRQTLGQGPEFLTYFQNEAQLEKSRLLSDRFSAERPKGSFSTLEIQRTEQGDSAMYLCASSPTAGLNTEAFFGQGTRLTVV.

This chain links TRBV5-1 with TRBJ1-3, with TRBD1 matching over 9 bases. CDR1 SGHRS and CDR2 YFSETQ come from the germline V gene. The junction had 11 bases not matched to a gene; V was cut back by 4 bases and J by 6 bases. CDR3 length equals 16 residues. CDR3 region: CASSTSGTGSANTIYF. The CDR3 DNA sequence: TGCGCCAGCAGCACCTCCGGGACAGGGAGTGCAAACACCATATATTTT.

A note on this clone: The sample contains more than one DNA sequence encoding this CDR3. This chain connects TRBV10-1 to TRBJ1-2; D is unresolved. Germline CDR1 and CDR2: WNHNN and SYGVQD (reference sequence). The CDR3 consists of 13 residues. Trimming cost V 2 bases and J 0 bases, with 4 bases left between them. The chain's CDR3 is CASSERANYGYTF. CDR3 in DNA: TGCGCCAGCAGTGAGCGGGCTAACTATGGCTACACCTTC.

V is TRBV11-2 and J is TRBJ1-6, with D perhaps matching TRBD1 (6 bases). This CDR3 has 14 residues. Germline V gene lookup returns CDR1 SGHAT and CDR2 FQNNGV. V was clipped by 8 bases and J by 7 bases, with 15 bases between them. The CDR3 DNA follows: TGTGCCAGCCACACCCGGACAGTCAATTCACCCCTCCACTTT. As protein: CASHTRTVNSPLHF.